The clone carrying this TCR beta chain was counted only a few times. MiXCR, applied by TCRdb to the PCR reads, yields one record per CDR3 protein. The data show approximately 320,000 distinct CDR3 sequences, with about 23% seen just once and about 0.7% held by the top ten. Germline CDR1 reads MGHRA; CDR2 reads YSYEKL. The CDR3 extends over 15 amino acids. V was clipped by 3 bases and J by 7 bases; unmatched bases: 6. These data belong to a study of molecular identifiers for immune sequencing clone quantification. Based on a CD8+CD4-CCR7+CD45RA+ profile, naive CD8 T cells were sorted. The chain couples TRBV4-1 to TRBJ2-2; TRBD1 agrees at 9 bases. The clonotype comes from a human donor in good health. Some libraries in this study had Jurkat cell RNA spiked in. The specimen sequenced was naive CD8+ T cells from blood, with Jurkat cell RNA spiked in. Subset indicated: FACS-sorted CD8+CD4-CCR7+CD45RA+ naive T cells. CDR3 residues: CASSHDTGGIGELFF. CDR3 in DNA: TGCGCCAGCAGCCATGACACAGGGGGCATCGGGGAGCTGTTTTTT.